One and the same sample provided the 5 T cell receptor beta chains below, sequenced in a study of OX40 agonist ivuxolimab in advanced cancers. Assay used: immunoSEQ multiplex PCR; TCRdb lists only in-frame clones, some missing. The sample contains about 79,000 clones, 80% to 95% of which appear only once. This specimen consisted of CD4+ or CD8+ T cells sorted from blood, obtained in a trial of the OX40 agonist ivuxolimab. These TCRs come from an adult with an advanced solid tumor such as melanoma, head and neck, liver or kidney cancer.

This clone was detected once. V is TRBV18 and J is TRBJ2-5, with D maybe TRBD1 (5 bases). V lost 3 bases, J lost 4 bases, and 15 bases lay in between. The CDR3 consists of 15 residues. The V gene's germline CDR1 is KGHSH and CDR2 LQKENI. This chain's CDR3 is CASSPAGSRAETQYF. The CDR3 DNA follows: TGTGCCAGCTCACCCGCTGGAAGCAGGGCAGAGACCCAGTACTTC.

This clone showed up just once. The CDR3 nucleotides are TGTGCCAGCCAATCCTACAATGAGCAGTTCTTC. It codes for CASQSYNEQFF. The rearrangement links TRBV6-6 to TRBJ2-1, with D unclear. Germline V lookup: CDR1 MNHNY, CDR2 SVGAGI (reference sequence). Trimming pared 8 bases from V and 1 base from J, leaving 3 bases between. The length of the CDR3 is 11 residues.

The gene calls are TRBV7-9 and TRBJ1-1; the D is unclear. V lost 7 bases and J lost 0, with 21 bases in between. The CDR3 consists of 17 residues. The V gene's germline CDR1 is SEHNR and CDR2 FQNEAQ (reference sequence). CDR3 amino acids: CASIRDGGRLLNTEAFF. The CDR3 DNA sequence: TGTGCCAGCATACGAGACGGCGGAAGGCTGTTGAACACTGAAGCTTTCTTT.

The CDR3 region is CASSLGVLATQYF. The CDR3 DNA is TGTGCCAGCAGTTTGGGGGTACTGGCGACACAGTACTTC. V usage is TRBV27 and J usage is TRBJ2-7, with D possibly called TRBD1 or TRBD2 (5 bases each). The germline V gene encodes CDR1 MNHEY and CDR2 SMNVEV (reference sequence). The V end was cut by 3 bases, the J end by 10 bases, with 16 bases between. The CDR3 contains 13 residues.

CDR3 loop: CASSPRTDTLFF. The CDR3 coding sequence is TGTGCCAGCTCACCAAGGACCGACACACTGTTTTTT. V and J are TRBV18 and TRBJ2-2, with unresolved D. The CDR3 loop spans 12 amino acids. In germline, CDR1 is KGHSH, CDR2 LQKENI. Trimming left V 2 bases short and J 14 bases short, with 12 bases between.